The rows below give T cell receptor beta chains drawn from one sample of a study of regulatory T cells in long-lasting Graves disease. Each CDR3 protein is one row after TCRdb ran MiXCR on the multiplex PCR reads. The sample consists of hundreds of thousands of distinct CDR3 sequences, 15% to 20% of them appearing once. A further study also used this sample, focusing on T cells in Graves' hyperthyroidism and ophthalmopathy.

The specimen was peripheral blood mononuclear cells (PBMCs), collected at new diagnosis, from a patient treated with antithyroid drugs. These receptor sequences come from a woman aged 30 to 39 with Graves disease. Both conserved end residues are trimmed from each CDR3.

CDR3 protein: SAREGNSPLH; V gene: TRBV20-1
CDR3 protein: ASTPFGYYNEQF; V gene: TRBV19
CDR3 protein: AWRGGVWDTQY; V gene: TRBV30
CDR3 protein: ASSSSWDRADNEQF; V gene: TRBV7-2
CDR3 protein: ASSENTARNTIY; V gene: TRBV10-2
CDR3 protein: ATSDRDRVEETQY; V gene: TRBV24-1
CDR3 protein: ASSPSGRGDTQY; V gene: TRBV6-1
CDR3 protein: ASIRQGATGELF; V gene: TRBV12-3/TRBV12-4
CDR3 protein: ASSPPFPGGTEAF; V gene: TRBV7-9
CDR3 protein: ASSKLAAGNEQF; V gene: TRBV19
CDR3 protein: ASRGFPTNERLF; V gene: TRBV28
CDR3 protein: ASSNRHTRATYEQY; V gene: TRBV4-1
CDR3 protein: ASNRELNTEAF; V gene: TRBV4-2
CDR3 protein: AITPEISGANVLT; V gene: TRBV10-3
CDR3 protein: ASRLSGTGRPEQY; V gene: TRBV2
CDR3 protein: ASQRGREETQY; V gene: TRBV27
CDR3 protein: SASRDRGVNTEAF; V gene: TRBV20-1
CDR3 protein: ASNSFGEAF; V gene: TRBV7-9
CDR3 protein: ASSPGTHNTEAF; V gene: TRBV28
CDR3 protein: ASSDSALTSYGYT; V gene: TRBV2
CDR3 protein: SAEGATRGVAYNEQF; V gene: TRBV20-1
CDR3 protein: ASSPGTAFPF; V gene: TRBV3-1
CDR3 protein: ASLTGPPLFTDTQY; V gene: TRBV28
CDR3 protein: ASSEGGLGEQY; V gene: TRBV2
CDR3 protein: ASSTRGGGTEAF; V gene: TRBV12-3/TRBV12-4
CDR3 protein: ASSSTGGTQETQY; V gene: TRBV6-2/TRBV6-3
CDR3 protein: ASSPGTSADTQY; V gene: TRBV7-2
CDR3 protein: ASGTSRTDMQY; V gene: TRBV28
CDR3 protein: ASSLTGRPDTQY; V gene: TRBV27
CDR3 protein: ASSIADRVFGQPQH; V gene: TRBV12-3/TRBV12-4
CDR3 protein: SASDRQGATDTQY; V gene: TRBV20-1
CDR3 protein: ASRHSSGSLYEQY; V gene: TRBV4-1
CDR3 protein: ASTDSPNTGELF; V gene: TRBV27
CDR3 protein: AAQGWGGEAEAF; V gene: TRBV2
CDR3 protein: ASSEESGNNQPQH; V gene: TRBV2
CDR3 protein: ATRTGSLNTEAF; V gene: TRBV19
CDR3 protein: ASSGGQGNRNEQF; V gene: TRBV5-1
CDR3 protein: ASSQEGQGADIQY; V gene: TRBV3-1
CDR3 protein: ASSLRRGNTDTQY; V gene: TRBV28
CDR3 protein: ASSLGGQTGELF; V gene: TRBV7-9
CDR3 protein: SARNRIRGFRDEQF; V gene: TRBV20-1
CDR3 protein: ASWASGTYEQY; V gene: TRBV27
CDR3 protein: ASSLFGDQPQH; V gene: TRBV7-9
CDR3 protein: ASSPQGDTEAF; V gene: TRBV18
CDR3 protein: ASSHPPGQQDYGYT; V gene: TRBV12-3/TRBV12-4
CDR3 protein: ASSQVDKSSYEQY; V gene: TRBV4-1
CDR3 protein: ASSPSGGKADGYT; V gene: TRBV2
CDR3 protein: ASSFDQGSDEQY; V gene: TRBV28
CDR3 protein: ASSHGTGAGNTIY; V gene: TRBV6-2/TRBV6-3
CDR3 protein: ASSNPWTASYEQY; V gene: TRBV19
CDR3 protein: ASGSGALQGEKLF; V gene: TRBV28
CDR3 protein: ASSESLGQASGELF; V gene: TRBV6-1
CDR3 protein: AWSVGLAGSGELF; V gene: TRBV30
CDR3 protein: ASSPGDVTQY; V gene: TRBV7-8
CDR3 protein: ASSLVLGANVLT; V gene: TRBV28
CDR3 protein: SARLLGGPGQPQH; V gene: TRBV20-1
CDR3 protein: ASTETRGLRY; V gene: TRBV5-1
CDR3 protein: AWSLRGGNQPQH; V gene: TRBV30
CDR3 protein: ASSQRNAQLNYGYT; V gene: TRBV3-1
CDR3 protein: ASSDYRGTKGYT; V gene: TRBV9